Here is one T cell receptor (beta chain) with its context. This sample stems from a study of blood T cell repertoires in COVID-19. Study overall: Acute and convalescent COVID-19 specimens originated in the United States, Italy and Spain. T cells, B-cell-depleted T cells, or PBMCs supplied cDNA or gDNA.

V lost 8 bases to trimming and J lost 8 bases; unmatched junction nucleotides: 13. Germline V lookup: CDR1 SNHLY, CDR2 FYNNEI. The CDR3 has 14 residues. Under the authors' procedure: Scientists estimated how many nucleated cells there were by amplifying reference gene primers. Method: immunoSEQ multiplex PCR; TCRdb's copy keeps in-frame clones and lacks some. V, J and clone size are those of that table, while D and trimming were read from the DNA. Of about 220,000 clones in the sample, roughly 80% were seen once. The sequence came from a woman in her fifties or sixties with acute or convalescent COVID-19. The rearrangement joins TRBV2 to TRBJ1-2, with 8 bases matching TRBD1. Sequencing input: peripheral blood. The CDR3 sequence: CASSKTGEGSGYTF. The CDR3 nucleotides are TGTGCCAGCTCAAAGACAGGGGAAGGTAGCGGCTACACCTTC.